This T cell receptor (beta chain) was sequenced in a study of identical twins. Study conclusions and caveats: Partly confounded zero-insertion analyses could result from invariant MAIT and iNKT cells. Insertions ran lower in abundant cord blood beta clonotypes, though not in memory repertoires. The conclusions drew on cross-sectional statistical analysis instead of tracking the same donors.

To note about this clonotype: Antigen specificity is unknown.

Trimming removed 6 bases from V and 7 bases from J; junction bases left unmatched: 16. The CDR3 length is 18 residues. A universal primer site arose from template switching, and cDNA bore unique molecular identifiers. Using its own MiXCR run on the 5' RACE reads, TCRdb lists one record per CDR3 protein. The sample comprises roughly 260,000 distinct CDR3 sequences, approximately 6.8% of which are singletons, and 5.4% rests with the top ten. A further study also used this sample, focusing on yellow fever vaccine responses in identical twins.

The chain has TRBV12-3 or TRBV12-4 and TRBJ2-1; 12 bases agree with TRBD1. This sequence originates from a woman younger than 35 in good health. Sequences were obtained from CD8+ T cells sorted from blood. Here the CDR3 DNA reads TGTGCCAGCAGACAAGAAGGGACAGGGGGCGTTTTGGGGAATGAGCAGTTCTTC. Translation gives CASRQEGTGGVLGNEQFF.